Shown below are 16 T cell receptor beta chains from a single sample sequenced in a study of shared clonotypes between healthy human individuals. Method: immunoSEQ multiplex PCR; TCRdb's copy keeps in-frame clones and lacks some. The table includes hundreds of thousands of clones, about 95% detected once. Terminally differentiated effector memory CD45RA+ cells were left out of the naive CD8 fraction, which was CD45RO-negative and positively selected for CCR7. Sequencing was carried out using naive CD8+ T cells sorted from blood. Every receptor here comes from a woman aged 30 to 39 in good health.

The chain couples TRBV7-9 to TRBJ2-3, with TRBD1 as a possible D gene (5 bases). The CDR3 consists of 13 residues. The V gene's germline CDR1 is SEHNR and CDR2 FQNEAQ (reference sequence). V shed 5 bases and J shed 5 bases, with 11 bases lying between them. For the CDR3, the DNA is TGTGCCAGCAGCCTGACAGTACTAGATACGCAGTATTTT. It specifies CASSLTVLDTQYF.

The chain links TRBV6-6 to TRBJ2-7; D uncertain. The CDR3 spans 12 residues. The V gene's germline CDR1 is MNHNY and CDR2 SVGAGI (reference sequence). V lost 6 bases, J lost 4 bases, and 10 bases lay in between. The CDR3 DNA reads TGTGCCAGCAGCCTAACCTTTTACGAGCAGTACTTC. Protein product: CASSLTFYEQYF.

The chain recombines TRBV27 with TRBJ1-2; unclear D gene. This CDR3 has 14 residues. The V end lost 1 base, the J end lost 6 bases, and 12 bases lay between the germline ends. CDR1 and CDR2 (germline): MNHEY, SMNVEV (reference sequence). The CDR3 reads CASSLLGGANGYTF. DNA of the CDR3: TGTGCCAGCAGTTTATTGGGCGGTGCGAATGGCTACACCTTC.

V is TRBV13 and J is TRBJ2-5; no firm D call. The CDR3 is 12 amino acids. The germline gives CDR1 PRHDT, CDR2 FYEKMQ (reference sequence). V was shortened by 1 base and J by 4 bases, with 4 bases between the two germline ends. CDR3 sequence: CASSLDSETQYF. DNA of the CDR3: TGTGCCAGCAGCTTAGATTCAGAGACCCAGTACTTC.

This chain joins TRBV11-1 and TRBJ2-1; D not certain. The CDR3 is 12 amino acids. V was clipped by 5 bases and J by 6 bases, with 8 bases between them. Germline V gene data show CDR1 as SGHAT and CDR2 as FQDESV (reference sequence). CDR3 region: CASSPAGNEQFF. The DNA for the CDR3 is TGTGCCAGCAGCCCGGCTGGCAATGAGCAGTTCTTC.

The rearrangement uses TRBV19 and TRBJ1-2; perhaps TRBD1 as D (6 bases). The CDR3 is 14 residues long. Trimming took 3 bases from V and 4 from J, leaving 12 bases between them. Germline CDR1 and CDR2: LNHDA and SQIVND (reference sequence). The chain's CDR3 is CASSIVQGSYGYTF. For the CDR3, the DNA is TGTGCCAGTAGTATTGTGCAGGGGAGCTATGGCTACACCTTC.

This rearrangement joins TRBV4-1 to TRBJ1-3; possible D gene TRBD1, 5 bases. CDR1 MGHRA and CDR2 YSYEKL come from the germline V gene. Trimming took 5 bases from V and 4 from J, leaving 12 bases between them. The CDR3 covers 14 residues. CDR3 amino acids: CASSFRVAGNTIYF. DNA of the CDR3: TGCGCCAGCAGCTTCAGGGTCGCAGGAAACACCATATATTTT.

This rearrangement joins TRBV5-6 to TRBJ2-7; weak D call: TRBD1 (6 bases). Trimming cost V 1 base and J 7 bases, with 15 bases left between them. The CDR3 contains 14 residues. Per the germline V gene, CDR1 is SGHDT and CDR2 is YYEEEE. The CDR3 sequence: CASSLSQGIREQYF. The CDR3 DNA follows: TGTGCCAGCAGCTTGAGTCAGGGGATTAGGGAGCAGTACTTC.

This clone was observed once. The chain employs TRBV7-9 and TRBJ2-7, with D unresolved. Trimming took off 5 bases at V and 3 bases at J, with 17 bases between the two ends. The CDR3 is made up of 15 amino acids. Germline CDR1 is SEHNR and CDR2 is FQNEAQ (reference sequence). The CDR3 loop is CASSPRTRLYYEQYF. CDR3 coding DNA: TGTGCCAGCAGCCCAAGAACGCGGCTTTACTACGAGCAGTACTTC.

The chain couples TRBV4-1 to TRBJ2-3; 13 bases fit TRBD2. This CDR3 has 16 residues. CDR1 and CDR2 (germline): MGHRA, YSYEKL. Trimming cost V 3 bases and J 6 bases; bases outside gene matches: 6. In DNA form, the CDR3 reads TGCGCCAGCAGCCATCGAGGACTAGCGGGAGAGGATACGCAGTATTTT. Amino acids: CASSHRGLAGEDTQYF.

This clone occurred once. The V gene is TRBV21-1, the J gene TRBJ1-5; TRBD1 is the table's D call, not checked against the DNA. TRBV21-1 is classified as a pseudogene. The CDR3 consists of 12 residues. The CDR3 protein is CASRQGNQPQHF. The CDR3 DNA reads TGTGCCAGCAGACAGGGGAATCAGCCCCAGCATTTT.

The chain recombines TRBV5-6 with TRBJ1-4; TRBD1 might be the D (6 bases). V dropped 0 bases and J dropped 6 bases, with 12 bases sitting between them. The CDR3 covers 15 residues. CDR1 and CDR2 (germline): SGHDT, YYEEEE. DNA for the CDR3: TGTGCCAGCAGCTTGGCCGGGGGCAGTTATGAAAAACTGTTTTTT. Residues: CASSLAGGSYEKLFF.

For this clone: Other DNA sequences within the sample encode an identical CDR3. The chain uses TRBV25-1 and TRBJ2-7; no reliable D call. Deletions cut 4 bases from V and 3 bases from J, with 4 bases between. Germline V lookup: CDR1 MGHDK, CDR2 SYGVNS. CDR3 size: 11 residues. The CDR3 is CASSGSYEQYF. The DNA of the CDR3 is TGTGCCAGCAGTGGTAGCTACGAGCAGTACTTC.

The chain has TRBV27 and TRBJ1-6, with D perhaps matching TRBD1 (5 bases). Germline values: CDR1 MNHEY, CDR2 SMNVEV (reference sequence). The CDR3 length is 15 residues. The ends were cut back, 6 bases at V and 3 bases at J, with 12 bases in the middle. The CDR3 sequence: CASSADSFYNSPLHF. The CDR3 DNA reads TGTGCCAGCAGCGCAGACAGCTTCTATAATTCACCCCTCCACTTT.

The V gene is TRBV9, the J gene TRBJ1-2, with 12 bases identical to TRBD1. With V trimmed by 3 bases and J by 4 bases, 13 bases remained unmatched. The CDR3 has 18 amino acids. CDR1 is SGDLS and CDR2 is YYNGEE in the germline V gene. The CDR3 protein is CASSGYRDRGPGGYGYTF. As DNA, the CDR3 is TGTGCCAGCAGCGGTTACCGGGACAGGGGGCCGGGGGGCTATGGCTACACCTTC. Drawing the rest from reference TRBV9 and TRBJ1-2, the complete variable domain is DSGVTQTPKHLITATGQRVTLRCSPRSGDLSVYWYQQSLDQGLQFLIQYYNGEERAKGNILERFSAQQFPDLHSELNLSSLELGDSALYFCASSGYRDRGPGGYGYTFGSGTRLTVV.

CDR3 in amino acids: CASSRTGGFGANVLTF. The CDR3 DNA is TGTGCCAGCAGTAGGACAGGGGGCTTTGGGGCCAACGTCCTGACTTTC. The chain combines TRBV28 with TRBJ2-6, with 11 bases aligning to TRBD1. The length of the CDR3 is 16 residues. Unmatched junction bases numbered 3, after V lost 5 bases and J lost 3 bases. Germline CDR1 and CDR2: MDHEN and SYDVKM.